This entry is about one T cell receptor (beta chain). The sample comes from a study of T-cell reconstitution after alpha-beta-depleted transplantation in children. A library of TCRbeta sequences, prepared with unique molecular identifiers, was generated. TCRdb reprocessed the PCR reads via MiXCR and lists one record per CDR3 protein. The repertoire has more than 400,000 distinct CDR3 sequences, 9.5% to 12% of them found once; the top ten carry about 14%. Sequencing used PBMCs, mostly from graft donor cells, obtained 180 days after TCRalphabeta/CD19-depleted stem cell transplant. The clonotype was recovered from a female patient aged 2-9 years who had a stem cell transplant for aplastic anemia, so the T cells may come from the graft donor.

CDR3 DNA sequence: TGTGCCAGCAGCCAAGCGAGCGCCGAGCAGTACTTC. The encoded protein is CASSQASAEQYF. The V call is TRBV4-2, the J call TRBJ2-7; D gene uncertain. V lost 1 base, J lost 6 bases, and 7 bases lay in between. CDR3 length equals 12 residues. Germline loops: CDR1 LGHNA, CDR2 YNFKEQ.